The 15 T cell receptor beta chains below were found in one sample sequenced in a study of PD-1 blockade in classical Hodgkin lymphoma. Time point specified: cycle 4 day 1 (C4D1), after less than seven weeks of nivolumab. Patients all relapsed after autologous stem cell transplantation, and there was variation in brentuximab vedotin exposure. Sequenced by immunoSEQ multiplex PCR; TCRdb stores in-frame clones only, minus some. In the table there are over 20,000 clones, 72% of which are singletons. The sample in question was peripheral blood mononuclear cells (PBMCs), obtained before the fourth cycle of nivolumab. These receptors originate from a human donor with classical Hodgkin lymphoma.

This clone has a handful of counts. The chain has TRBV7-2 and TRBJ2-1; 9 nucleotides match TRBD1. After removal of 5 bases from V and 9 bases from J, the junction contained 8 bases not matched to a gene. Germline V gene data show CDR1 as SGHTA and CDR2 as FQGNSA. The CDR3 has 14 amino acids. The CDR3 coding sequence is TGTGCCAGCAGCGGGCGGACAGGGGCCGGTGAGCAGTTCTTC. Protein product: CASSGRTGAGEQFF.

This clone occurred once. The rearrangement links TRBV6-1 to TRBJ2-2; D gene unclear. This CDR3 has 14 residues. Trimming shortened V by 1 base and J by 5 bases, and 8 bases separated the two germline ends. Germline CDR1 reads MNHNS; CDR2 reads SASEGT. The CDR3 is CASSEVRRTGELFF. The CDR3 DNA is TGTGCCAGCAGTGAAGTTCGACGGACCGGGGAGCTGTTTTTT.

The V gene is TRBV18, the J gene TRBJ1-2; D is undetermined. This CDR3 contains 13 residues. CDR1 is KGHSH and CDR2 is LQKENI in the germline V gene. V was shortened by 1 base and J by 5 bases, with 8 bases between the two germline ends. The CDR3 DNA sequence: TGTGCCAGCTCACCACGGAGTCATTATGGCTACACCTTC. Protein: CASSPRSHYGYTF.

This clone appeared a few times. CDR3 nucleotides: TGTGCCAGCAGCCAAGTGGGATCGGGACAGGGCCCAGATACGCAGTATTTT. It yields the protein CASSQVGSGQGPDTQYF. The V and J genes are TRBV14 and TRBJ2-3; 9 nucleotides match TRBD1. The CDR3 spans 17 residues. After removal of 1 base from V and 4 bases from J, the junction contained 9 bases not matched to a gene. The V gene's germline CDR1 is SGHDN and CDR2 FVKESK. Together with reference TRBV14 and TRBJ2-3, the CDR3 gives the full variable domain: EAGVTQFPSHSVIEKGQTVTLRCDPISGHDNLYWYRRVMGKEIKFLLHFVKESKQDESGMPNNRFLAERTGGTYSTLKVQPAELEDSGVYFCASSQVGSGQGPDTQYFGPGTRLTVL.

The chain links TRBV21-1 to TRBJ1-5; the table gives TRBD1 as D, unverified against the DNA. TRBV21-1 is labeled a pseudogene. The CDR3 is 15 residues long. CDR3 loop: CASSSSTGCGQPQHF. CDR3 in DNA: TGTGCCAGCAGCAGCTCGACAGGGTGTGGACAGCCCCAGCATTTT.

The genes are TRBV18 and TRBJ2-7; TRBD1 aligns across 7 bases. The junction had 1 base not matched to a gene; V was cut back by 2 bases and J by 3 bases. Per the germline V gene, CDR1 is KGHSH and CDR2 is LQKENI. This CDR3 contains 13 residues. Written as DNA, the CDR3 is TGTGCCAGCTCACCAGACAGGGTCTACGAGCAGTACGTC. As protein: CASSPDRVYEQYV.

This clone was observed a few times. The chain is built from TRBV30 and TRBJ1-4; unclear D gene. The CDR3 is made up of 15 amino acids. V lost 4 bases and J lost 2, with 14 bases in between. CDR1 GTSNPN and CDR2 SVGIG come from the germline V gene (reference sequence). CDR3 residues: CAWTGKGSTNEKLFF. The CDR3 region has the DNA TGTGCCTGGACGGGGAAGGGAAGCACTAATGAAAAACTGTTTTTT. The full variable domain, its missing parts supplied by reference TRBV30 and TRBJ1-4, is SQTIHQWPATLVQPVGSPLSLECTVEGTSNPNLYWYRQAAGRGLQLLFYSVGIGQISSEVPQNLSASRPQDRQFILSSKKLLLSDSGFYLCAWTGKGSTNEKLFFGSGTQLSVL.

This clone occurred many times. V and J are TRBV9 and TRBJ2-1, with 15 bases identical to TRBD2. J gave up 13 bases and V 2 bases, and 1 base lay outside the gene matches. The CDR3 spans 13 residues. Germline V gives CDR1 SGDLS, CDR2 YYNGEE. CDR3 in amino acids: CASSVGLAGGQFF. The CDR3 nucleotides are TGTGCCAGCAGCGTGGGACTAGCGGGGGGACAGTTCTTC.

The rearrangement joins TRBV19 to TRBJ2-1; 8 bases map to TRBD1. V dropped 6 bases and J dropped 9; count of bases not matched to a gene: 10. Germline values: CDR1 LNHDA, CDR2 SQIVND (reference sequence). CDR3 length equals 14 residues. The CDR3, as DNA: TGTGCCAGTAGGGAAGACAGGGGTTGGGGTGAGCAGTTCTTC. The encoded protein is CASREDRGWGEQFF.

J is TRBJ1-5 and V is TRBV5-8; the D is unclear. The CDR3 is made up of 15 amino acids. Germline CDR1 SGHTS, CDR2 YDEGEE. Trimming removed 4 bases from V and 1 base from J, with 12 bases in between. The CDR3 sequence: CASSRGDLSNQPQHF. The CDR3 coding sequence is TGTGCCAGCAGCCGTGGGGATCTCAGCAATCAGCCCCAGCATTTT. Full variable domain (remainder filled in from reference TRBV5-8 and TRBJ1-5): EAGVTQSPTHLIKTRGQQATLRCSPISGHTSVYWYQQALGLGLQFLLWYDEGEERNRGNFPPRFSGRQFPNYSSELNVNALELEDSALYLCASSRGDLSNQPQHFGDGTRLSIL.

As DNA, the CDR3 is TGTGCCAGCAGCCACACAGATACGCAGTATTTT. Encoded protein: CASSHTDTQYF. The chain carries TRBV11-2 and TRBJ2-3, with D unclear. V lost 5 bases and J 2 bases, leaving 2 bases between the germline ends. The V gene's germline CDR1 is SGHAT and CDR2 FQNNGV. This CDR3 spans 11 amino acids. Using reference TRBV11-2 and TRBJ2-3 for the parts outside the CDR3, the full variable domain is EAGVAQSPRYKIIEKRQSVAFWCNPISGHATLYWYQQILGQGPKLLIQFQNNGVVDDSQLPKDRFSAERLKGVDSTLKIQPAKLEDSAVYLCASSHTDTQYFGPGTRLTVL.

The J gene is TRBJ1-5, the V gene TRBV6-5; D is undetermined. Trimming removed 6 bases at V and 4 bases at J, with 10 bases between. The CDR3 runs to 13 residues. Germline V gene data show CDR1 as MNHEY and CDR2 as SVGAGI. The CDR3: CASSRSSNQPQHF. CDR3 bases: TGTGCCAGCAGCAGGAGTTCGAATCAGCCCCAGCATTTT.

The chain couples TRBV19 to TRBJ1-4; 7 bases line up with TRBD1. This CDR3 has 15 amino acids. The germline V gene encodes CDR1 LNHDA and CDR2 SQIVND (reference sequence). J lost 4 bases, V lost 5 bases, and 7 bases had no gene match. The DNA of the CDR3 is TGTGCCAGTAGTCTCCAGGGACAGTTTAATGAAAAACTGTTTTTT. The encoded protein is CASSLQGQFNEKLFF.

The V call is TRBV5-6, the J call TRBJ1-5, with D perhaps matching TRBD1 (5 bases). Germline V gene data show CDR1 as SGHDT and CDR2 as YYEEEE. The V end was cut by 1 base, the J end by 4 bases, with 9 bases between. This CDR3 is 14 amino acids long. CDR3 sequence: CASSLRGVNQPQHF. CDR3 in DNA: TGTGCCAGCAGCTTGAGAGGGGTTAATCAGCCCCAGCATTTT.

V gene TRBV6-5 combines with J gene TRBJ2-7; D gene ambiguous. CDR3 length: 14 residues. In germline, CDR1 is MNHEY, CDR2 SVGAGI. V lost 5 bases, J lost 3 bases, and 14 bases lay in between. Here the CDR3 reads CASSETLYGYEQYF. In DNA, the CDR3 is TGTGCCAGCAGTGAAACCCTTTACGGCTACGAGCAGTACTTC.